This T cell receptor beta chain originates from a study of blood T cell repertoires in COVID-19. For the study at large: Researchers got acute and convalescent COVID-19 samples from the United States, Italy and Spain.

Looked up from germline, CDR1 is SEHNR and CDR2 is FQNEAQ (reference sequence). V gave up 3 bases and J gave up 3 bases, with 11 bases separating them. CDR3 length: 14 residues. Profiling relied on immunoSEQ multiplex PCR, and the TCRdb table lists in-frame clones only, not all of them. There are roughly 43,000 clones in the sample; around nine tenths occur only once, and about 5.3% lies in the top ten. The receptor was isolated from a human donor in a cohort sampled during active COVID-19. The sample comprised peripheral blood. The genes are TRBV7-9 and TRBJ1-1; the D is unclear. CDR3 DNA sequence: TGTGCCAGCAGCTTCGGGCGGGGTCACACTGAAGCTTTCTTT. Protein: CASSFGRGHTEAFF.